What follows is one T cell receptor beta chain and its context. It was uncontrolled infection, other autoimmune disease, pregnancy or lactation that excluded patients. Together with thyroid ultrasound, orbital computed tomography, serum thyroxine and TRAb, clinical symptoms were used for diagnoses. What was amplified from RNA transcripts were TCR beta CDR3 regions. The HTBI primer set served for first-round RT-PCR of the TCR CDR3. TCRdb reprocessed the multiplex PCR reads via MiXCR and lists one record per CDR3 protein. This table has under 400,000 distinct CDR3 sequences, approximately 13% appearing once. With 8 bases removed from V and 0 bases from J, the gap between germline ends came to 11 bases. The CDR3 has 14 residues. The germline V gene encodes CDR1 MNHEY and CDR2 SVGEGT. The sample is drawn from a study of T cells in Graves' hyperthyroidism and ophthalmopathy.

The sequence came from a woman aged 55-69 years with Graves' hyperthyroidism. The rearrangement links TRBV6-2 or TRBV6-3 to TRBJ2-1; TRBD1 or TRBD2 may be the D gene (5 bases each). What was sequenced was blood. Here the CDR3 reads CASQKGSSYNEQFF. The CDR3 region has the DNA TGTGCCAGCCAAAAGGGGAGCTCCTACAATGAGCAGTTCTTC.